Shown below are 19 T cell receptor beta chains from a single sample sequenced in a study of blood T cell repertoires in COVID-19. Assay: immunoSEQ multiplex PCR; the TCRdb copy retains only in-frame clones and omits some. The sample includes about 200,000 clones, just under 90% of them seen just once. Material: peripheral blood. The source of these receptors is a man aged 60 to 75 who had recovered from COVID-19.

The chain couples TRBV6-5 to TRBJ1-2; a possible D gene is TRBD1 (5 bases). This CDR3 spans 13 amino acids. Trimming took off 6 bases at V and 3 bases at J, with 11 bases between the two ends. The germline V gene encodes CDR1 MNHEY and CDR2 SVGAGI. The CDR3 is CASRGLTDYGYTF. The DNA of the CDR3 is TGTGCCAGCAGGGGGCTGACAGACTATGGCTACACCTTC.

The chain combines TRBV2 with TRBJ1-6; 7 nucleotides align to TRBD1. J lost 6 bases, V lost 5 bases, and 10 bases had no gene match. Germline assignment: CDR1 SNHLY and CDR2 FYNNEI. The CDR3 consists of 16 residues. CDR3 in DNA: TGTGCCAGCAGTTCCCGAACAGGGGAGGTTAATTCACCCCTCCACTTT. It encodes CASSSRTGEVNSPLHF.

CDR3 DNA: TGTGCCAGCAGCGTATCGACTAGAAGCTACGAGCAGTACTTC. Encoded protein: CASSVSTRSYEQYF. This rearrangement joins TRBV9 to TRBJ2-7; tentative D call: TRBD2 (6 bases). This CDR3 is built from 14 residues. Trimming pared 1 base from V and 3 bases from J, leaving 11 bases between. Germline V gives CDR1 SGDLS, CDR2 YYNGEE.

The CDR3 loop is CASSSGGPLEQYF. The CDR3 region has the DNA TGTGCCAGCAGCTCCGGGGGTCCCCTCGAGCAGTACTTC. This chain connects TRBV13 to TRBJ2-7, with a possible D match to TRBD2 (6 bases). V was trimmed by 4 bases and J by 6 bases, leaving 13 bases between them. In germline, CDR1 is PRHDT, CDR2 FYEKMQ (reference sequence). The CDR3 has 13 amino acids.

The chain uses TRBV5-1 and TRBJ1-1, with D unresolved. Per the germline V gene, CDR1 is SGHRS and CDR2 is YFSETQ. The V gene lost 7 bases and the J gene lost 1 base, with 11 bases spanning the gap. This CDR3 is 13 amino acids long. CDR3 sequence reads: CASRVGENTEAFF. The CDR3 coding sequence is TGCGCCAGCCGGGTGGGAGAGAACACTGAAGCTTTCTTT.

This clone has only one observation. The gene calls are TRBV28 and TRBJ2-1, with D tentatively TRBD2 (5 bases). V was pared by 2 bases and J by 16 bases, with 15 bases between. This CDR3 region has 12 residues. Germline V lookup: CDR1 MDHEN, CDR2 SYDVKM. The CDR3 DNA sequence: TGTGCCAGCAGTTTACGGCTAGCTGAACACTTCTTC. Translating it yields CASSLRLAEHFF.

This chain connects TRBV27 to TRBJ1-2; D perhaps matches TRBD1 (6 bases). With 2 bases removed from V and 7 bases from J, the gap between germline ends came to 11 bases. Germline CDR1 is MNHEY and CDR2 is SMNVEV (reference sequence). The CDR3 covers 13 residues. For the CDR3, the DNA is TGTGCCAGCAGTTTAACAGGGTTTGGTGGCTACACCTTC. Protein product: CASSLTGFGGYTF.

This clone was recorded only once. This chain links TRBV10-3 with TRBJ2-2; 12 nucleotides agree with TRBD2. V gave up 5 bases and J gave up 5 bases; unmatched junction bases: 3. The CDR3 is 15 residues long. CDR1 ENHRY and CDR2 SYGVKD come from the germline V gene. The CDR3 region is CAISTSGGSTGELFF. CDR3 DNA sequence: TGTGCCATCAGTACTAGCGGGGGGAGTACCGGGGAGCTGTTTTTT.

This chain links TRBV18 with TRBJ1-6, with TRBD1 matching 7 bases. In germline, CDR1 is KGHSH, CDR2 LQKENI. V dropped 2 bases and J dropped 5; count of bases not matched to a gene: 3. This CDR3 comprises 15 residues. The CDR3 reads CASSPVTGNNSPLHF. DNA of the CDR3: TGTGCCAGCTCACCAGTGACAGGGAATAATTCACCCCTCCACTTT.

This clone is a singleton in its sample. The V and J genes are TRBV11-3 and TRBJ1-1; the D is unclear. This CDR3 has 13 residues. Trimming took off 1 base at V and 1 base at J, with 4 bases between the two ends. Germline CDR1 SGHNT, CDR2 YENEEA. The CDR3 coding sequence is TGTGCCAGCAGCTTAGCCAGGAACACTGAAGCTTTCTTT. Protein product: CASSLARNTEAFF.

The chain joins TRBV28 to TRBJ2-7; 7 positions agree with TRBD1. Losses at the gene ends were 10 bases for V and 3 bases for J; bases not matched to a gene: 15. Per germline, CDR1 MDHEN and CDR2 SYDVKM. The CDR3 has 15 amino acids. CDR3 DNA sequence: TGTGCCACCGGGTCTCCGGGACAGACTATCTACGAGCAGTACTTC. Its protein product is CATGSPGQTIYEQYF.

CDR3 residues: CASSLKGLAANTDTQYF. The CDR3 DNA is TGTGCCAGCAGCTTAAAAGGACTAGCGGCTAACACAGATACGCAGTATTTT. The gene calls are TRBV7-2 and TRBJ2-3, with 10 bases lining up with TRBD2. This CDR3 region has 17 residues. The V segment lost 2 bases and the J segment 2 bases; nucleotides outside the gene matches: 7. Germline lookup yields CDR1 SGHTA and CDR2 FQGNSA.

The chain couples TRBV9 to TRBJ1-1; D remains ambiguous. Deletions cut 4 bases from V and 4 bases from J, with 14 bases between. The CDR3 is 14 amino acids. Germline V lookup: CDR1 SGDLS, CDR2 YYNGEE. In DNA, the CDR3 is TGTGCCAGCAGCTCCGGAGGGTTGGTCACTGAAGCTTTCTTT. This translates into CASSSGGLVTEAFF.

The chain carries TRBV6-5 and TRBJ1-4; D remains unclear. The V gene lost 6 bases and the J gene lost 0 bases, with 8 bases spanning the gap. Germline V gives CDR1 MNHEY, CDR2 SVGAGI. The CDR3 consists of 14 residues. Written as DNA, the CDR3 is TGTGCCAGCAGGGCGACAACAACTAATGAAAAACTGTTTTTT. It yields the protein CASRATTTNEKLFF.

The genes are TRBV28 and TRBJ2-1, with TRBD1 matching 10 bases. This CDR3 is 14 amino acids long. J lost 4 bases, V lost 6 bases, and 3 bases had no gene match. The germline V gene encodes CDR1 MDHEN and CDR2 SYDVKM. CDR3 protein: CASRRTGGYNEQFF. CDR3 DNA sequence: TGTGCCAGCAGGCGGACAGGGGGGTACAATGAGCAGTTCTTC. Using reference TRBV28 and TRBJ2-1 for the parts outside the CDR3, the full variable domain is DVKVTQSSRYLVKRTGEKVFLECVQDMDHENMFWYRQDPGLGLRLIYFSYDVKMKEKGDIPEGYSVSREKKERFSLILESASTNQTSMYLCASRRTGGYNEQFFGPGTRLTVL.

The V call is TRBV4-2, the J call TRBJ2-1; 9 nucleotides line up with TRBD2. Germline V CDR1 and CDR2: LGHNA, YNFKEQ. Trimming cost V 0 bases and J 7 bases; bases outside gene matches: 7. The CDR3 has 16 residues. CDR3 nucleotide sequence: TGTGCCAGCAGCCAAGAAGGCGGGAGGGCCAGGAATGAGCAGTTCTTC. Translation: CASSQEGGRARNEQFF.

The chain joins TRBV7-9 to TRBJ1-3, with a tentative D call TRBD1 (5 bases). The V gene's germline CDR1 is SEHNR and CDR2 FQNEAQ (reference sequence). This CDR3 is 14 amino acids long. V gave up 0 bases and J gave up 2 bases, with 5 bases separating them. The CDR3 coding sequence is TGTGCCAGCAGCTTAGCAGGGGCTGGAAACACCATATATTTT. Residues: CASSLAGAGNTIYF.

The gene calls are TRBV6-5 and TRBJ1-3; tentatively, D is TRBD1 (6 bases). V was shortened by 5 bases and J by 6 bases, with 17 bases between the two germline ends. CDR1 is MNHEY, CDR2 SVGAGI, per germline. The CDR3 spans 15 residues. This chain's CDR3 is CASSPRQVQENTIYF. The CDR3 DNA is TGTGCCAGCAGTCCCCGACAGGTTCAGGAAAACACCATATATTTT.

The CDR3, as DNA: TGTGCCAGCAGCAAACGAGGACAGAACTTGATTACTGGGGCCAACGTCCTGACTTTC. As protein: CASSKRGQNLITGANVLTF. The rearrangement links TRBV11-2 to TRBJ2-6, with D possibly TRBD1 on 6 matching bases. CDR3 length equals 19 residues. Trimming left V 5 bases short and J 2 bases short, with 22 bases between. The germline V gene encodes CDR1 SGHAT and CDR2 FQNNGV.